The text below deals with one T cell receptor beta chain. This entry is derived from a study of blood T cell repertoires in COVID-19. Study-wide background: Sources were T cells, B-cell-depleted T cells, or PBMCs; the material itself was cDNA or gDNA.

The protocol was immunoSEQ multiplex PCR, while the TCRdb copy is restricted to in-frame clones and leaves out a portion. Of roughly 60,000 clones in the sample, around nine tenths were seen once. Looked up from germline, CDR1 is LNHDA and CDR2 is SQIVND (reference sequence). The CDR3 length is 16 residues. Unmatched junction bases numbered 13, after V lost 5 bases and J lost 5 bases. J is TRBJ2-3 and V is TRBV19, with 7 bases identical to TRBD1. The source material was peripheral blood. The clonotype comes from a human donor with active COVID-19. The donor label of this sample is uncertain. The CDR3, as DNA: TGTGCCAGTAGTCATCAGAGGGGGCTGTCCGAAGATACGCAGTATTTT. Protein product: CASSHQRGLSEDTQYF.